This T cell receptor (beta chain) is from a study of blood T cell repertoires in COVID-19. The CDR3 length is 15 residues. Germline V gene sequence: CDR1 SQVTM, CDR2 ANQGSEA. V lost 6 bases and J lost 5; bases outside the gene matches: 11. Study processing details: From reference gene primer amplification, estimates of nucleated cell counts were derived. Data came from immunoSEQ multiplex PCR; TCRdb stores just in-frame clones and leaves some out. That table gives V, J and clone size, and the DNA gave D and trimming. The sample shows tens of thousands of clones, 82% of them seen only once. Sequenced: peripheral blood. This TCR came from a woman aged 80 or over with acute or convalescent COVID-19. The V gene is TRBV29-1, the J gene TRBJ2-1, with 9 bases that match TRBD2. CDR3 in DNA: TGCAGCGTCGATAGGGGTAGCGGGGGACACAATGAGCAGTTCTTC. This gives the protein CSVDRGSGGHNEQFF.